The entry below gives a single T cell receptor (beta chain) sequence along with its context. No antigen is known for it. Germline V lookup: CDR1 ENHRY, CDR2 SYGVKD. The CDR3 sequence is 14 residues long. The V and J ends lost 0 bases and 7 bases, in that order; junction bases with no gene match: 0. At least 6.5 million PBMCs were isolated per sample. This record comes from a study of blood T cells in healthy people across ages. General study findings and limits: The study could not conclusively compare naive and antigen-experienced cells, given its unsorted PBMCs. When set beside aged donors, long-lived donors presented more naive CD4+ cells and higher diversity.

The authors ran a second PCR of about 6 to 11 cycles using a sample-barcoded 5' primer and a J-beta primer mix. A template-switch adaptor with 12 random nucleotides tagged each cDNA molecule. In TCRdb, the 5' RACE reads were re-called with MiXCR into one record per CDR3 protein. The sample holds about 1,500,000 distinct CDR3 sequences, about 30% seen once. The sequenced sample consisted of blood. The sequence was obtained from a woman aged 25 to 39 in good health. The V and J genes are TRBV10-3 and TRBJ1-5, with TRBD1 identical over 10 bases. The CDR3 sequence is CAISESDRGQPQHF. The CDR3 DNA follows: TGTGCCATCAGTGAGTCGGACAGGGGGCAGCCCCAGCATTTT.